Below, 27 T cell receptor beta chains from the same sample are listed, as sequenced in a study of T-cell memory formation after mild COVID-19. TCRdb re-analysed the 5' RACE reads in MiXCR, keeping a single row per CDR3 protein. The top ten hold 22% of the sample, which has about 290,000 distinct CDR3 sequences, 15% to 20% seen once. Source material: PBMCs or a T cell subset sorted from them (not recorded which). The receptors stem from a man in his late teens or twenties who had mild COVID-19 (a few samples of this study predate the infection). Cell type and time point are not known.

This clonotype turned up a few times. The V call is TRBV7-9, the J call TRBJ1-2, with D possibly being TRBD1 (6 bases). The V and J ends lost 1 base and 4 bases respectively, with 13 bases between them. The CDR3 totals 15 residues. From germline, CDR1 is SEHNR and CDR2 FQNEAQ (reference sequence). CDR3 sequence reads: CASSLGQEKFYGYTF. The CDR3 DNA reads as TGTGCCAGCAGCTTAGGACAGGAGAAATTCTATGGCTACACCTTC.

The V call is TRBV5-5, the J call TRBJ2-5; 9 bases align to TRBD1. The CDR3 runs 15 residues. The germline gives CDR1 SGHKS, CDR2 YYEKEE (reference sequence). The J segment lost 5 bases and the V segment lost 0 bases, leaving 5 bases of the junction unmatched. The CDR3 DNA sequence: TGTGCCAGCAGCTTGGCGACAGGGGGTTTGGAGACCCAGTACTTC. Translating it yields CASSLATGGLETQYF.

The rearrangement links TRBV20-1 to TRBJ2-7; D not resolved. Trimming took 1 base from V and 2 from J, leaving 12 bases between them. Germline-derived CDR1 and CDR2 are DFQATT and SNEGSKA (reference sequence). The CDR3 spans 14 residues. The CDR3 region is CSARGVTTPYEQYF. The DNA for the CDR3 is TGCAGTGCTAGAGGGGTAACAACCCCCTACGAGCAGTACTTC.

The J gene is TRBJ1-1, the V gene TRBV4-3, with D hard to call. From germline, CDR1 is LGHNA and CDR2 YSLEER. CDR3 length: 15 residues. The ends were cut back, 6 bases at V and 1 base at J, with 15 bases in the middle. The CDR3 reads CASRRSLAGNTEAFF. CDR3 nucleotides: TGCGCCAGCAGGAGGTCTTTAGCAGGGAACACTGAAGCTTTCTTT.

V usage is TRBV7-2 and J usage is TRBJ2-3; no firm D call. Trimming took 5 bases from V and 1 from J, leaving 10 bases between them. Germline CDR1 reads SGHTA; CDR2 reads FQGNSA. CDR3 length equals 14 residues. CDR3 in amino acids: CASSLHGRTDTQYF. CDR3 sequence (DNA): TGTGCCAGCAGCCTCCACGGGCGCACAGATACGCAGTATTTT. The full variable domain, in which reference TRBV7-2 and TRBJ2-3 provide the parts outside the CDR3, is GAGVSQSPSNKVTEKGKDVELRCDPISGHTALYWYRQSLGQGLEFLIYFQGNSAPDKSGLPSDRFSAERTGGSVSTLTIQRTQQEDSAVYLCASSLHGRTDTQYFGPGTRLTVL.

J is TRBJ1-6 and V is TRBV7-9, with a possible D match to TRBD1 (5 bases). CDR3 length: 16 amino acids. Germline-derived CDR1 and CDR2 are SEHNR and FQNEAQ (reference sequence). V lost 4 bases to trimming and J lost 6 bases, with 16 bases between them. CDR3 nucleotides: TGTGCCAGCAGCTCGCGCGCGGGACGCACTAATTCACCCCTCCACTTT. Protein sequence: CASSSRAGRTNSPLHF.

This clonotype was detected many times. This chain connects TRBV6-4 to TRBJ2-3, with 12 bases identical to TRBD1. V was clipped by 2 bases and J by 4 bases; unmatched bases: 1. There are 15 residues in the CDR3. CDR1 and CDR2 from the germline V gene are MRHNA and SNTAGT. The CDR3 loop is CASSDGTGGADTQYF. Here the CDR3 DNA reads TGTGCCAGCAGTGACGGGACAGGGGGCGCAGATACGCAGTATTTT.

CDR3 region: CASEDRSTNTGELFF. The CDR3 DNA is TGTGCCAGCGAGGACAGGTCGACGAACACCGGGGAGCTGTTTTTT. The chain carries TRBV28 and TRBJ2-2, with 7 bases lining up with TRBD1. This CDR3 spans 15 amino acids. CDR1 and CDR2 (germline): MDHEN, SYDVKM. V trimming: 8 bases; J trimming: 0 bases; junction bases outside the gene matches: 6.

This clonotype was recorded at least ten times. This sequence joins TRBV7-9 and TRBJ2-5, with D maybe TRBD1 (6 bases). Trimming took off 5 bases at V and 1 base at J, with 11 bases between the two ends. CDR3 length: 14 amino acids. The germline V gene has CDR1 SEHNR and CDR2 FQNEAQ (reference sequence). The CDR3, as DNA: TGTGCCAGCAGCCCCCGGACAGTCCAAGAGACCCAGTACTTC. Protein: CASSPRTVQETQYF. Looking up the rest from reference TRBV7-9 and TRBJ2-5 gives the full variable domain: DTGVSQNPRHKITKRGQNVTFRCDPISEHNRLYWYRQTLGQGPEFLTYFQNEAQLEKSRLLSDRFSAERPKGSFSTLEIQRTEQGDSAMYLCASSPRTVQETQYFGPGTRLLVL.

This clonotype was seen ten or more times. The rearrangement joins TRBV20-1 to TRBJ1-2, with TRBD1 identical over 8 bases. The CDR3 consists of 14 residues. CDR1 and CDR2 from the germline V gene are DFQATT and SNEGSKA (reference sequence). Germline trimming cut 0 bases from V and 2 bases from J; bases unmatched to any gene: 2. In nucleotides, the CDR3 is TGCAGTGCTAGAGATCCAGGGGGCAACTATGGCTACACCTTC. This sequence encodes CSARDPGGNYGYTF.

This clonotype appeared a few times. This chain links TRBV4-2 with TRBJ2-3; tentative D call: TRBD1 (6 bases). Trimming took off 0 bases at V and 5 bases at J, with 12 bases between the two ends. This CDR3 is 15 amino acids long. Per the germline V gene, CDR1 is LGHNA and CDR2 is YNFKEQ. CDR3 DNA sequence: TGTGCCAGCAGCCAAGAGGGAACAGGGATAGATACGCAGTATTTT. Translated: CASSQEGTGIDTQYF.

V gene TRBV2 combines with J gene TRBJ2-1; D not certain. The V gene's germline CDR1 is SNHLY and CDR2 FYNNEI. CDR3 length: 13 amino acids. The V and J ends lost 6 bases and 6 bases respectively, with 12 bases between them. DNA of the CDR3: TGTGCCAGCAGAGGGCAGGTCGGCAATGAGCAGTTCTTC. As protein: CASRGQVGNEQFF.

The table lists this clonotype with a few counts. The DNA of the CDR3 is TGTGCCACCAGCAGAGATACAAGGGTGGGGGAGCTGTTTTTT. As protein: CATSRDTRVGELFF. The chain combines TRBV15 with TRBJ2-2, with no clear D. CDR3 size: 14 residues. Trimming left V 0 bases short and J 8 bases short, with 10 bases between. Germline CDR1 reads LNHNV; CDR2 reads YYDKDF (reference sequence).

The chain recombines TRBV7-9 with TRBJ2-1, with D unresolved. The V end lost 6 bases, the J end lost 2 bases, and 5 bases lay between the germline ends. CDR1 SEHNR and CDR2 FQNEAQ come from the germline V gene (reference sequence). This CDR3 comprises 12 residues. The CDR3 bases are TGTGCCAGCAGTTCCACCTACAATGAGCAGTTCTTC. It translates to CASSSTYNEQFF. Using reference TRBV7-9 and TRBJ2-1 for the parts outside the CDR3, the full variable domain is DTGVSQNPRHKITKRGQNVTFRCDPISEHNRLYWYRQTLGQGPEFLTYFQNEAQLEKSRLLSDRFSAERPKGSFSTLEIQRTEQGDSAMYLCASSSTYNEQFFGPGTRLTVL.

The CDR3 sequence is CASSQDVGGANTEAFF. The CDR3 DNA sequence: TGCGCCAGCAGCCAGGACGTGGGGGGAGCGAACACTGAAGCTTTCTTT. The genes are TRBV4-3 and TRBJ1-1, with D maybe TRBD1 (5 bases). Trimming took 3 bases from V and 1 from J, leaving 15 bases between them. The CDR3 is 16 residues long. Looked up from germline, CDR1 is LGHNA and CDR2 is YSLEER.

The rearrangement uses TRBV7-2 and TRBJ1-3; 7 bases line up with TRBD1. This CDR3 has 16 amino acids. Germline V gene data show CDR1 as SGHTA and CDR2 as FQGNSA. V shed 1 base, J shed 4 bases, and the junction held 7 bases outside the gene matches. CDR3 loop: CASSLGPKGAGNTIYF. CDR3 DNA sequence: TGTGCCAGCAGCTTAGGCCCCAAGGGGGCCGGAAACACCATATATTTT. Using reference TRBV7-2 and TRBJ1-3 for the parts outside the CDR3, the full variable domain is GAGVSQSPSNKVTEKGKDVELRCDPISGHTALYWYRQSLGQGLEFLIYFQGNSAPDKSGLPSDRFSAERTGGSVSTLTIQRTQQEDSAVYLCASSLGPKGAGNTIYFGEGSWLTVV.

The chain employs TRBV5-4 and TRBJ2-1; TRBD1 matches at 9 bases. The CDR3 loop spans 14 amino acids. The germline CDR1 and CDR2 sequences are SGHNT and YYREEE (reference sequence). V dropped 4 bases and J dropped 6; count of bases not matched to a gene: 5. This CDR3 reads CASSLRDRANEQFF. CDR3 DNA sequence: TGTGCCAGCAGCCTGCGGGACAGGGCCAATGAGCAGTTCTTC.

This chain uses TRBV11-2 with TRBJ2-1, with D maybe TRBD2 (7 bases). Per germline, CDR1 SGHAT and CDR2 FQNNGV. The CDR3 sequence is 15 residues long. Trimming pared 5 bases from V and 5 bases from J, leaving 16 bases between. DNA for the CDR3: TGTGCCAGCAGCCCTCGAGGGGGGGAGGACAATGAGCAGTTCTTC. It specifies CASSPRGGEDNEQFF.

This chain connects TRBV29-1 to TRBJ2-2, with 8 bases identical to TRBD1. The V and J ends lost 4 bases and 1 base, in that order; junction bases with no gene match: 5. The CDR3 length is 15 residues. CDR1 and CDR2 (germline): SQVTM, ANQGSEA. This CDR3 is CSVAGGVRNTGELFF. Written as DNA, the CDR3 is TGCAGCGTTGCAGGGGGCGTAAGGAACACCGGGGAGCTGTTTTTT.

The sample holds a few counts of this clonotype. This rearrangement joins TRBV6-5 to TRBJ1-6; perhaps TRBD1 as D (5 bases). This CDR3 contains 15 residues. Germline V gene data show CDR1 as MNHEY and CDR2 as SVGAGI. V dropped 5 bases and J dropped 10 bases, with 18 bases sitting between them. CDR3 DNA sequence: TGTGCCAGCAGTATCCTCGGGGGTTTAAGGTCACCCCTCCACTTT. The encoded protein is CASSILGGLRSPLHF.

This clonotype was detected a few times. The chain combines TRBV6-5 with TRBJ1-2; D might be TRBD1 (5 bases). The CDR3 is 15 amino acids. V was pared by 0 bases and J by 0 bases, with 8 bases between. CDR1 MNHEY and CDR2 SVGAGI come from the germline V gene. The CDR3: CASSYSGRANYGYTF. The CDR3 DNA reads TGTGCCAGCAGTTACTCTGGCAGGGCTAACTATGGCTACACCTTC.

This clonotype has a handful of counts. The chain is built from TRBV27 and TRBJ1-5, with 9 bases matching TRBD1. The length of the CDR3 is 14 residues. The trim removed 3 bases at V and 5 bases at J, leaving 2 bases unmatched. Germline assignment: CDR1 MNHEY and CDR2 SMNVEV (reference sequence). The CDR3 spells CASSFTGGHQPQHF. In DNA form, the CDR3 reads TGTGCCAGCAGTTTTACAGGGGGCCATCAGCCCCAGCATTTT.

This clonotype was seen more than once but under ten times. V is TRBV7-8 and J is TRBJ1-2; tentatively, D is TRBD1 (6 bases). Trimming took 3 bases from V and 3 from J, leaving 14 bases between them. This CDR3 is 15 amino acids long. CDR1 is SGHVS and CDR2 is FQNEAQ in the germline V gene. The CDR3 is CASSFPGGPDYGYTF. The CDR3 DNA reads TGTGCCAGCAGCTTTCCCGGGGGGCCCGACTATGGCTACACCTTC.

This clonotype has just a few counts. J is TRBJ2-3 and V is TRBV3-1, with D perhaps matching TRBD1 (7 bases). The CDR3 extends over 15 amino acids. The germline V and J ends were trimmed by 1 base and 3 bases, with 11 bases remaining between them. Looked up from germline, CDR1 is LGHDT and CDR2 is YNNKEL (reference sequence). The CDR3 here is CASSQVPGGTDTQYF. The DNA of the CDR3 is TGTGCCAGCAGCCAAGTCCCAGGGGGGACAGATACGCAGTATTTT.

The genes are TRBV7-2 and TRBJ2-5; no clear D gene. Germline V gene sequence: CDR1 SGHTA, CDR2 FQGNSA. The CDR3 runs 14 residues. V was clipped by 1 base and J by 3 bases, with 9 bases between them. CDR3 residues: CASSLGSSKETQYF. The CDR3 coding sequence is TGTGCCAGCAGCTTAGGTAGCAGTAAAGAGACCCAGTACTTC.

The V and J genes are TRBV6-1 and TRBJ1-5; D ambiguous. The CDR3 loop spans 15 amino acids. Trimming pared 3 bases from V and 2 bases from J, leaving 11 bases between. Germline V gene data show CDR1 as MNHNS and CDR2 as SASEGT. The CDR3 DNA follows: TGTGCCAGCAGTGAGGAGGGCTGGGGCAATCAGCCCCAGCATTTT. It translates to CASSEEGWGNQPQHF.

This clonotype was seen a few times. This rearrangement joins TRBV7-9 to TRBJ1-2, with 7 bases that match TRBD1. The CDR3 runs to 16 residues. CDR1 is SEHNR and CDR2 is FQNEAQ in the germline V gene (reference sequence). The trim removed 5 bases at V and 3 bases at J, leaving 12 bases unmatched. In DNA form, the CDR3 reads TGTGCCAGCAGCCACAACAGGGGTGAAGAGGACTATGGCTACACCTTC. This gives the protein CASSHNRGEEDYGYTF.